The entry below gives a single T cell receptor (beta chain) sequence along with its context. Its antigen has not been determined. No much larger clone exists at a distance of one base, and base qualities are not known. This sample stems from a study of cytomegalovirus exposure and HLA in healthy donors (dated by TCRdb to 2016 to 2017). For context, the study as a whole: In an earlier analysis of roughly 500 of the donors, 276 Gb of sequence data and roughly 100 million unique TCR beta sequences from about 179 million T cells were reported. Roughly 300 gigabases of sequencing data and approximately 84 million unique TCR sequences were included in an early release covering under 650 HLA-typed donors. Among the approximately 420 genotyped donors, around 81% belonged to the genetic ancestry cluster associated with self-reported Caucasian donors. The study was designed to test whether signatures of past pathogen exposure could be identified by cataloging public T cell receptors. Using immunosequencing, the study profiled T cell repertoires from fewer than 700 subjects and related those repertoires to cytomegalovirus serostatus. Along with the approximately 670-subject first cohort, a separate validation cohort of more than 90 different subjects was used. The study combined high-throughput TCR immunosequencing, statistical association of individual TCRs with disease status, and machine learning to predict cytomegalovirus infection status. A later analysis re-analyzed previously published TCR beta repertoires from about 600 donors and added high-resolution HLA genotyping to study TCR occurrence patterns. The later analysis used no new phenotypic data to find candidate immune exposures, relying instead on TCR beta sequences and their occurrence across donors. An earlier analysis of fewer than 750 of the donors used high-throughput TCR beta sequencing to judge whether each TCR beta V gene segment behaved as functional or pseudogenic. Donor age, sex, ethnicity and CMV serostatus were compiled together with the repertoire data. In a later genetic analysis, genome-wide SNP genotypes for about 55% of the roughly 670 donors were used, and that subset was treated as a discovery cohort. Every repertoire in the discovery cohort had been generated on one and the same sequencing platform. Both class I and class II loci were covered by HLA typing, at four-digit resolution. Typing coverage varied by locus: about 629-630 donors for A, B, C, DRB1 and DQB1; about 520 for DQA1; approximately 570 for DPA1; 450 to 480 for DPB1. Five DR-DQ haplotypes were treated as single units for association and clustering because of strong linkage in the cohort. Among 398 genotyped donors of the cohort, an average of about 240,000 unique TCR beta nucleotide sequences were sequenced per donor, roughly 20% of them non-productive. Broad study findings and their caveats: Presence/absence analyses assumed roughly uniform sequencing depth across donors, an assumption that may not hold. The only immune exposure information available for the cohort was CMV serostatus. The sequencing pipeline was judged likely to have produced a cluster of highly shared sequence variants as a technical artifact. In a later analysis, most CMV-associated TCR beta chains were found to appear HLA-restricted, with HLA associations seemingly driven largely by CMV exposure. When HLA alleles, especially DR and DQ, strongly co-occurred, TCR associations were difficult to assign to individual alleles. Some IMGT-functional V segments, including TRBV6-2 and TRBV6-3, could not be distinguished by the 87-base-pair reads and were therefore excluded. Three of the identified cytomegalovirus-associated TCR beta chains were confirmed in vitro to be specific for cytomegalovirus antigens. According to a later analysis, TCR association rates differed among HLA loci, with DRB1 alleles showing the most associated TCRs and HLA-C alleles showing the fewest. V-gene and J-gene trimming of TCR beta chains was associated with a missense DCLRE1C variant in a later genetic analysis, and the association was replicated in an independent cohort. A further reported finding was that TCR beta sequences accurately predicted the HLA-A and HLA-B alleles for most subjects in the first cohort. According to a later genetic analysis, donors in an Asian-associated ancestry cluster had fewer N-insertions in productive TCRs than the approximately 690-donor mean. The authors suggested that the approach could potentially be extended to other disease states and immunological phenotypes. In an earlier analysis of approximately 600 of the donors, most TCR beta V segments were observed in productive rearrangements about 90% or about 30% of the time, broadly matching IMGT annotations. The classifier was reported to diagnose cytomegalovirus status with high specificity and sensitivity in both the original cohort and the validation cohort. Because some donors lacked HLA typing at each locus, the association tests relied only on the typed subset. Most TCR sequences were observed very rarely across donors, whereas some public TCRs were present in many individuals. A total of 150 to 200 TCR beta chains were listed by the study as associated with cytomegalovirus. A later analysis found that HLA-associated TCR beta chains were more clonally expanded and had lower generation probabilities than equally common non-associated chains. The earlier analysis of approximately 560 of the donors excluded roughly 17 rarely observed V segments, including chromosome 9 orphons, because counts were too low. Several of the top co-occurrence clusters appeared to be linked to parvovirus B19, influenza, CMV and Epstein-Barr virus, according to a later analysis. Only TCR beta chains were sequenced in this cohort, and the absence of alpha or paired-chain data limited detectable features. At a false discovery rate of 0.05, a later analysis linked 16,951 TCR beta sequences to specific HLA alleles. Correlated functional status among segregating V segments might be attributable to linkage disequilibrium, but an unknown experimental factor could not be ruled out.

The cohort was made up of 666 healthy bone marrow donors. At the time of sampling, all cohort members were nominally healthy, though unrecorded immune exposures were likely present. The donor was CMV seropositive and was included in the group of 270 or so seropositive cohort members. Each donor provided a peripheral blood sample, and peripheral blood mononuclear cells were used for TCR beta sequencing. Genomic DNA extraction from the blood cell samples was performed with the Qiagen DNeasy Blood Extraction Kit. The V end gives up 4 bases and the J end 4 bases, leaving 6 bases in the junction not matched to a gene. The CDR3 spans 15 residues, from the cysteine through the phenylalanine. The entry retains the CDR3 DNA only, 45 bases that are in frame from base 1. CDR1 and CDR2 are drawn from the germline V gene: MGHRA, YSYEKL. Libraries were made using the immunoSEQ multiplex PCR assay. For the multiplex PCR, a mixture combining 60 forward primers for TCR Vbeta segments and 13 reverse primers for TCR Jbeta segments was used. The CDR3 region of rearranged TCR beta genes was amplified from genomic DNA by a multiplex PCR assay. The amplified TCR beta libraries were sequenced on the Illumina HiSeq System as 87-base-pair reads. Turning to the authors' computational methods: A later analysis tallied roughly 80 million unique TCR beta chains across the 666 repertoires, and approximately 12 million of those chains were shared by two or more donors. To remove PCR and sequencing errors, raw reads were error-corrected and collapsed into unique sequences using a nearest-neighbor algorithm that merged closely related sequences. V, D and J gene segments were assigned by aligning CDR3 sequences to IMGT reference sequences. For a sequence to be retained, a match of at least six nucleotides was required to both a V gene segment and a J gene segment. Rearrangements were classified as productive when the CDR3 lacked stop codons and remained in frame with V and J, and all other rearrangements were classified as non-productive. Following IMGT convention, CDR3 was defined as the stretch from the second conserved V-encoded cysteine to the conserved J-encoded phenylalanine. The earlier analysis of about 590 of the donors excluded sequences that lacked an unambiguous match to a single V gene segment. In an earlier analysis of 587 of the donors, a V segment was called functional when productive rearrangements were above 56.7%, and segregating when the standard deviation between donors exceeded 5%. A statistical classification framework was developed to diagnose cytomegalovirus status using the catalog of TCR beta chain sequences. V and J gene assignment, in a later analysis, came from comparing TCR nucleotide sequences with IMGT/GENE-DB human TR gene sequences. The TCRdist pipeline was used in a later analysis to assign CDR3 sequences and most-parsimonious VDJ recombination scenarios. In a later analysis, each TCR beta chain was defined by its CDR3 amino acid sequence together with its V-gene family, and reads lacking a unique V-gene family were excluded. In a later analysis, around 650 highly shared, low-generation-probability nucleotide sequences were removed to address suspected cross-contamination and a sequencing artifact. In a later analysis, a clonal expansion index was calculated for each public chain from normalized within-repertoire ranks of inferred template counts. Generation probabilities in a later analysis came from a VDJ recombination model fitted to out-of-frame rearrangements, and those results were checked against IGoR. Hypergeometric tests were used in a later analysis to score TCR-TCR, TCR-HLA and TCR-CMV co-occurrence, with a repertoire-size bias correction applied to the TCR pairs. False discovery rates were estimated in a later analysis by permuting HLA or CMV assignments 20 times. In a later analysis, co-occurring TCRs were grouped using DBSCAN, and TCRdist sequence similarity was added for clustering within HLA-allele-positive subsets. For co-occurrence clustering, repertoires with fewer than 30,000 or more than 120,000 public chains were excluded, along with roughly 5 repertoires with anomalous nucleotide sharing. Not all clones reach the TCRdb copy of this immuneACCESS table, which keeps in-frame sequences only. Checked studies attribute under half of the gap to unresolved V genes and leave the rest unexplained. The V and J calls and the clone size are those of that table, but D and trimming were determined from the DNA. The sample data list about 130,000 clones, and 17% of these were observed just once. Of the sample, approximately 2.6% falls within the top ten clones.

The chain uses TRBV4-1 and TRBJ2-5, and 10 junctional nucleotides match TRBD2. Material: PBMCs. The source of this sequence is a female donor in good health and CMV-seropositive. The nucleotide sequence is given as TGCGCCAGCAGCCTCCTAGCGGGAGAATCAGAGACCCAGTACTTC. It is translated as CASSLLAGESETQYF.